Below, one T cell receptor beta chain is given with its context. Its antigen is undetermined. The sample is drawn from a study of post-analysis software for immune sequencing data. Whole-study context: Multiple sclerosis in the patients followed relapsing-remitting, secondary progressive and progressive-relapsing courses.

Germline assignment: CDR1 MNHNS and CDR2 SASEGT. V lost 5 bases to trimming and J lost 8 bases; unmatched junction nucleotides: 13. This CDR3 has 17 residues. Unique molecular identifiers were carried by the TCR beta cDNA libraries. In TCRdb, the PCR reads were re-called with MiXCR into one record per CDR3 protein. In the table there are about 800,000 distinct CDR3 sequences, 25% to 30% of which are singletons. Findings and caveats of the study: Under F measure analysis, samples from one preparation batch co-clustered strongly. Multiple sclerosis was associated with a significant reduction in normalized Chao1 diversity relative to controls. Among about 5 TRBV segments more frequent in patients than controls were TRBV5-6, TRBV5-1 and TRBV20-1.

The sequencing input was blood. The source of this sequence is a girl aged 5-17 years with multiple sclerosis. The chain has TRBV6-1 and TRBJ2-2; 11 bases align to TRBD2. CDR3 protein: CASSRPELAGVDGELFF. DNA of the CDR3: TGTGCCAGCAGTCGCCCCGAACTAGCGGGAGTGGATGGGGAGCTGTTTTTT.